A single sample gave rise to the 25 T cell receptor beta chains below, sequenced in a study of blood T cell repertoires in COVID-19. The data were produced by immunoSEQ multiplex PCR, yet TCRdb's version contains in-frame clones alone and is incomplete. The data hold around 700,000 clones, with about 87% observed a single time. Sequenced material: peripheral blood. All receptors come from a woman aged 18-29 years with acute or convalescent COVID-19.

The chain recombines TRBV30 with TRBJ1-2; possibly TRBD1 for D (5 bases). Germline values: CDR1 GTSNPN, CDR2 SVGIG (reference sequence). The CDR3 sequence is 17 residues long. Trimming left V 0 bases short and J 3 bases short, with 20 bases between. The CDR3 coding sequence is TGTGCCTGGAGTGTCATCAGGGATCCTCGGGGGTACTATGGCTACACCTTC. Protein product: CAWSVIRDPRGYYGYTF.

The chain recombines TRBV4-2 with TRBJ1-1; D not resolved. V shed 2 bases and J shed 6 bases, with 10 bases lying between them. The CDR3 has 13 amino acids. Germline V CDR1 and CDR2: LGHNA, YNFKEQ. The CDR3 nucleotides read TGTGCCAGCAGCCAAAAGCAGCGGGCTGAAGCTTTCTTT. Translated, it gives CASSQKQRAEAFF.

J is TRBJ1-4 and V is TRBV13, with 8 bases fitting TRBD1. The trim removed 3 bases at V and 7 bases at J, leaving 4 bases unmatched. The germline gives CDR1 PRHDT, CDR2 FYEKMQ (reference sequence). There are 14 residues in the CDR3. The CDR3 bases are TGTGCCAGCAGCTTCGGACAGGGTGGTGAAAAACTGTTTTTT. Amino acids: CASSFGQGGEKLFF.

The chain is built from TRBV3-1 (or the pseudogene TRBV3-2) and TRBJ2-7; maybe TRBD1 (6 bases). Germline V gene lookup returns CDR1 LGHDT and CDR2 YNNKEL (reference sequence). The V end was cut by 3 bases, the J end by 3 bases, with 18 bases between. This CDR3 spans 16 amino acids. The chain's CDR3 is CASSHFGRGQVYEQYF. DNA of the CDR3: TGTGCCAGCAGCCATTTTGGCAGGGGCCAGGTCTACGAGCAGTACTTC.

The V call is TRBV24-1, the J call TRBJ2-3, with D possibly matching TRBD2 (6 bases). Germline loops: CDR1 KGHDR, CDR2 SFDVKD. The V end lost 3 bases, the J end lost 1 base, and 13 bases lay between the germline ends. The CDR3 runs to 16 residues. The DNA for the CDR3 is TGTGCCACCAGTGATCTCGGCGGGGCGGGCACAGATACGCAGTATTTT. Encoded protein: CATSDLGGAGTDTQYF.

The chain combines TRBV4-3 with TRBJ2-5; TRBD2 is a possible D gene (5 bases). The germline gives CDR1 LGHNA, CDR2 YSLEER. The V and J ends lost 3 bases and 2 bases respectively, with 13 bases between them. The CDR3 has 15 residues. CDR3 protein: CASSHQAGLQETQYF. The CDR3 DNA is TGCGCCAGCAGCCATCAGGCGGGCCTACAAGAGACCCAGTACTTC.

The rearrangement joins TRBV7-2 to TRBJ2-1; D is possibly TRBD1 (5 bases). The germline CDR1 and CDR2 sequences are SGHTA and FQGNSA. V was clipped by 1 base and J by 7 bases, with 14 bases between them. The length of the CDR3 is 15 residues. This CDR3 is CASSLVGRVINEQFF. In DNA, the CDR3 is TGTGCCAGCAGCTTAGTGGGCAGGGTTATAAATGAGCAGTTCTTC.

The rearrangement joins TRBV30 to TRBJ1-5; D is unclear. This CDR3 contains 14 residues. V was pared by 1 base and J by 3 bases, with 10 bases between. The V gene's germline CDR1 is GTSNPN and CDR2 SVGIG (reference sequence). This CDR3 reads CAWSEAGPNQPQHF. CDR3 bases: TGTGCCTGGAGTGAGGCAGGCCCCAATCAGCCCCAGCATTTT.

This sequence joins TRBV27 and TRBJ1-2; 10 nucleotides match TRBD1. Germline V lookup: CDR1 MNHEY, CDR2 SMNVEV (reference sequence). V was pared by 4 bases and J by 8 bases, with 4 bases of the junction left unmatched. The CDR3 is 13 residues long. CDR3: CASSSGQGQGYTF. Here the CDR3 DNA reads TGTGCCAGCAGTTCGGGACAGGGGCAAGGCTACACCTTC.

The sample holds one count of this clone. This chain uses TRBV7-3 with TRBJ2-1, with D tentatively TRBD2 (5 bases). Trimming stripped 2 bases from V and 8 bases from J, with 13 bases between. The CDR3 has 14 amino acids. Per germline, CDR1 SGHTA and CDR2 FQGTGA. Written as DNA, the CDR3 is TGTGCCAGCAGCTTATCCCCGGGGAGCGATGAGCAGTTCTTC. Its protein is CASSLSPGSDEQFF.

The chain combines TRBV30 with TRBJ1-5; D perhaps matches TRBD1 (5 bases). This CDR3 comprises 15 residues. Trimming left V 0 bases short and J 1 base short, with 10 bases between. The V gene's germline CDR1 is GTSNPN and CDR2 SVGIG (reference sequence). CDR3 DNA: TGTGCCTGGAGTGTAGGGCCAGGGAGCAATCAGCCCCAGCATTTT. It translates to CAWSVGPGSNQPQHF.

The chain employs TRBV7-6 and TRBJ2-7; 8 nucleotides align to TRBD1. Germline assignment: CDR1 SGHVS and CDR2 FNYEAQ. The V and J ends lost 9 bases and 7 bases, in that order; junction bases with no gene match: 5. There are 11 residues in the CDR3. The CDR3 sequence is CASATGGEQYF. Written as DNA, the CDR3 is TGTGCCAGTGCCACAGGGGGGGAGCAGTACTTC.

The genes are TRBV5-1 and TRBJ1-5; D is uncertain. The CDR3 is 9 amino acids. The germline gives CDR1 SGHRS, CDR2 YFSETQ. V was cut by 7 bases and J by 11 bases, with 7 bases left in between. This chain's CDR3 is CASSRAQHF. The CDR3 DNA reads TGCGCCAGCTCTCGGGCCCAGCATTTT.

Comment on this clone: This same CDR3 is encoded by further DNA sequences in the sample. The chain couples TRBV19 to TRBJ1-1; unclear D gene. CDR1 and CDR2 (germline): LNHDA, SQIVND (reference sequence). The ends were cut back, 3 bases at V and 0 bases at J, with 2 bases in the middle. This CDR3 has 12 amino acids. The CDR3 is CASSILNTEAFF. CDR3 nucleotide sequence: TGTGCCAGTAGTATCTTGAACACTGAAGCTTTCTTT.

CDR3 DNA sequence: TGTGCCAGCAGCTCGGAGGGACTAGCGGCCTTCACAGATACGCAGTATTTT. This codes for CASSSEGLAAFTDTQYF. The gene calls are TRBV7-2 and TRBJ2-3; 11 nucleotides align to TRBD2. Per the germline V gene, CDR1 is SGHTA and CDR2 is FQGNSA. There are 17 residues in the CDR3. V lost 4 bases, J lost 2 bases, and 8 bases stayed unmatched.

A single count supports this clone. The rearrangement uses TRBV19 and TRBJ1-2; 9 positions match TRBD1. The junction had 8 bases not matched to a gene; V was cut back by 5 bases and J by 4 bases. This CDR3 region has 15 residues. Germline CDR1 is LNHDA and CDR2 is SQIVND (reference sequence). As DNA, the CDR3 is TGTGCCAGTAGTGCCCGGGACAGGGTCGTCTATGGCTACACCTTC. This translates into CASSARDRVVYGYTF.

The chain joins TRBV5-1 to TRBJ2-5, with TRBD2 matching 10 bases. The CDR3 extends over 15 amino acids. Germline CDR1 SGHRS, CDR2 YFSETQ. The trim removed 6 bases at V and 5 bases at J, leaving 10 bases unmatched. CDR3 amino acids: CASIQRGGLTETQYF. The CDR3 bases are TGCGCCAGCATTCAGCGGGGGGGCCTTACCGAGACCCAGTACTTC.

This chain links TRBV29-1 with TRBJ2-7; D not resolved. CDR3 size: 13 residues. V lost 0 bases and J 0 bases, leaving 6 bases between the germline ends. CDR1 is SQVTM and CDR2 is ANQGSEA in the germline V gene. CDR3 loop: CSVEEASSYEQYF. The CDR3 nucleotides are TGCAGCGTTGAAGAGGCCAGCTCCTACGAGCAGTACTTC.

This clone was detected only a few times. V gene TRBV4-1 combines with J gene TRBJ1-1, with unresolved D. The CDR3 has 15 amino acids. Trimming pared 0 bases from V and 1 base from J, leaving 9 bases between. CDR1 MGHRA and CDR2 YSYEKL come from the germline V gene. The CDR3 nucleotides are TGCGCCAGCAGCCAAGACGTTCAGAAGAACACTGAAGCTTTCTTT. Translating gives CASSQDVQKNTEAFF.

The chain joins TRBV7-9 to TRBJ2-7; tentative D call: TRBD1 (6 bases). With 3 bases removed from V and 0 bases from J, the gap between germline ends came to 9 bases. The CDR3 spans 14 residues. The germline gives CDR1 SEHNR, CDR2 FQNEAQ (reference sequence). CDR3 DNA: TGTGCCAGCAGCTTCCGGGACAACTCCTACGAGCAGTACTTC. Translating gives CASSFRDNSYEQYF.

The chain uses TRBV11-3 and TRBJ1-3; D ambiguous. Deletions cut 7 bases from V and 0 bases from J, with 22 bases between. CDR3 length: 18 residues. The germline V gene has CDR1 SGHNT and CDR2 YENEEA. The CDR3 reads CASTPTPPAGSSGNTIYF. The CDR3 DNA reads TGTGCCAGCACCCCTACCCCCCCCGCGGGCAGCTCTGGAAACACCATATATTTT.

This sequence joins TRBV21-1 and TRBJ2-1; the table's TRBD1 call for D was not verified on the DNA. TRBV21-1 is given as a pseudogene. The CDR3 is 20 amino acids. The CDR3 coding sequence is TGTGCCAGCAGCTTACAACAGGGAATCCTACCACCAAGCTCCTACAATGAGCAGTTCTTC. Translating it yields CASSLQQGILPPSSYNEQFF.

V is TRBV7-3 and J is TRBJ1-1; D is uncertain. The germline V gene encodes CDR1 SGHTA and CDR2 FQGTGA. V was pared by 1 base and J by 5 bases, with 8 bases between. The CDR3 is 13 amino acids. DNA for the CDR3: TGTGCCAGCAGCTTAATAGGGAGTACTGAAGCTTTCTTT. Its protein product is CASSLIGSTEAFF.

DNA of the CDR3: TGTGCCAGCACCCCCCCAGGGTACACTGAAGCTTTCTTT. It yields the protein CASTPPGYTEAFF. The chain recombines TRBV7-8 with TRBJ1-1; D is perhaps TRBD1 (5 bases). Germline V gene lookup returns CDR1 SGHVS and CDR2 FQNEAQ. The CDR3 spans 13 residues. Trimming removed 7 bases from V and 3 bases from J, with 12 bases in between.

The genes are TRBV5-1 and TRBJ2-1; D unclear. In germline, CDR1 is SGHRS, CDR2 YFSETQ. Trimming removed 0 bases from V and 9 bases from J, with 10 bases in between. The CDR3 has 13 amino acids. The CDR3 DNA is TGCGCCAGCAGCTTGGGAGGAATAGGTGAGCAGTTCTTC. This translates into CASSLGGIGEQFF. The full variable domain, rest sourced from reference TRBV5-1 and TRBJ2-1, is KAGVTQTPRYLIKTRGQQVTLSCSPISGHRSVSWYQQTPGQGLQFLFEYFSETQRNKGNFPGRFSGRQFSNSRSEMNVSTLELGDSALYLCASSLGGIGEQFFGPGTRLTVL.